This T cell receptor (beta chain) was sequenced in a study of blood T cell repertoires in COVID-19 (dated by TCRdb to 2020 to 2022). Background for the entire study: Samples covering the acute and convalescent phases of COVID-19 were provided by collaborators in the United States, Italy and Spain. The material from the prospective study consisted of cDNA or gDNA derived from T cells, B-cell-depleted T cells, or PBMCs. The samples were drawn from the first 160 participants of the ongoing ImmuneRACE study and from 950 to 1,500 subjects provided by 6 global collaborators. Where available, HLA class I and class II types were taken from metadata supplied by the sample provider and were not determined by assay-based typing. The sample metadata nearly always contained a de-identified subject ID, COVID-19 status, age in years and sex. Subjects who had been exposed to COVID-19, were actively infected with it, or had recovered from it provided the deeply sampled blood TCRbeta repertoires that made up the dataset. The repertoires were released in a freely available public database intended as a resource for research on the immune response to SARS-CoV-2. Overall study outcomes, separate from this receptor: How much clinical and demographic metadata was included differed by source and by participant, and the metadata was provided uncurated.

A distance of 4 bases separates the germline ends of V and J, which lose 2 bases and 4 bases respectively. The CDR3 numbers 12 residues from cysteine through phenylalanine. The entry retains the CDR3 DNA only, 36 bases that are in frame from base 1. Whole blood was collected in K2EDTA tubes by collaborating institutions according to the institutions' own protocols. Collaborator samples were shipped for TCRbeta analysis as frozen whole blood, isolated PBMCs, or DNA extracted from either sample type. TCRbeta CDR3 regions were amplified from genomic DNA by means of the immunoSEQ Assay, a bias-controlled multiplex PCR. From the authors' description of their analysis: The number of nucleated cells in each sample was estimated by amplification of reference gene primers within the assay. To quantify the absolute abundance of each unique TCRbeta CDR3 rearrangement, sequence reads were collapsed and filtered. For each sample, productive Simpson clonality was calculated as the square root of Simpson's diversity index over productive rearrangements. Here the immuneACCESS table is served through TCRdb, limited to in-frame sequences with V and J called. Missing clones are a known gap in these copies; in checked studies unresolved V genes cover under half, and the rest lacks a known reason. V, J and clone size are taken as reported in that table, and D and trimming were inferred from the DNA itself. This sample holds 75,000 to 95,000 clones; roughly 80% were observed only once. Over 15% of the sample goes to the ten largest clones.

To note about this clone: Its antigen is not yet known. No base-level quality is on record; no much larger clone is a single base apart.

The rearrangement combines TRBV12-3 or TRBV12-4 with TRBJ2-3, with the D gene uncertain. This receptor was identified in an elderly man with active or convalescent COVID-19. The source material was peripheral blood. The CDR3 region has the sequence CASSLLSDTQYF. The nucleotides read TGTGCCAGCAGTTTACTCTCAGATACGCAGTATTTT.